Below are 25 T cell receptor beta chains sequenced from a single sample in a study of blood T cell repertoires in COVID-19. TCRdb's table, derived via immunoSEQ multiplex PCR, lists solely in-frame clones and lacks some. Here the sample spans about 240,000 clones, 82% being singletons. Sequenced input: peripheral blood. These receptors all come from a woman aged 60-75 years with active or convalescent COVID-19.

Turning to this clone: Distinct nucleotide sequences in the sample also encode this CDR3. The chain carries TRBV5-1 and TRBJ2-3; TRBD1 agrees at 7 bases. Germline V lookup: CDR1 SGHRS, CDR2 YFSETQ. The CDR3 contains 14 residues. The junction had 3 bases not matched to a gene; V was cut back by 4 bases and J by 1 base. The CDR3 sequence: CASSPGQGTDTQYF. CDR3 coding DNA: TGCGCCAGCAGCCCCGGACAGGGCACAGATACGCAGTATTTT.

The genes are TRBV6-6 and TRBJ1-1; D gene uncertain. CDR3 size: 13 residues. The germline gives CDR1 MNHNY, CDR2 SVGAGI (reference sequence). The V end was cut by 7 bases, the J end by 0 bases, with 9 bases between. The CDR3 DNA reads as TGTGCCAGCACCCTGCCTATGAACACTGAAGCTTTCTTT. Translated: CASTLPMNTEAFF.

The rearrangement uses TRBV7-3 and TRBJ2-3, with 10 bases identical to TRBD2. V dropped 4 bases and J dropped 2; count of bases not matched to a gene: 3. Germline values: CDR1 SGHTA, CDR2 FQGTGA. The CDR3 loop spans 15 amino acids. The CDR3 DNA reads TGTGCCAGCAGCTCGGGACTAGCGTACACAGATACGCAGTATTTT. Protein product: CASSSGLAYTDTQYF.

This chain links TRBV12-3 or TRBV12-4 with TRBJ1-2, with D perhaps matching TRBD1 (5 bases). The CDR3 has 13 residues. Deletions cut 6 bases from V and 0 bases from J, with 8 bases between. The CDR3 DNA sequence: TGTGCCAGCAGCGGGGGTTCTAACTATGGCTACACCTTC. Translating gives CASSGGSNYGYTF.

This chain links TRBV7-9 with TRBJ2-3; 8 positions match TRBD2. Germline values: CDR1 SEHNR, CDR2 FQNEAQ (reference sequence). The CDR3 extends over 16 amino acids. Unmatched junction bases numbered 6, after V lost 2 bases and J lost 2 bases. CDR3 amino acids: CASSLMERGFTDTQYF. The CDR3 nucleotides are TGTGCCAGCAGCTTAATGGAGCGGGGGTTCACAGATACGCAGTATTTT.

CDR3 nucleotides: TGTGCCAGCTCACCGATCCAGGAAGCAACTAATGAAAAACTGTTTTTT. Amino acid sequence: CASSPIQEATNEKLFF. This rearrangement joins TRBV18 to TRBJ1-4; D remains ambiguous. The CDR3 consists of 16 residues. CDR1 and CDR2 from the germline V gene are KGHSH and LQKENI. Trimming removed 3 bases from V and 0 bases from J, with 11 bases in between. Using reference TRBV18 and TRBJ1-4 for the parts outside the CDR3, the full variable domain is NAGVMQNPRHLVRRRGQEARLRCSPMKGHSHVYWYRQLPEEGLKFMVYLQKENIIDESGMPKERFSAEFPKEGPSILRIQQVVRGDSAAYFCASSPIQEATNEKLFFGSGTQLSVL.

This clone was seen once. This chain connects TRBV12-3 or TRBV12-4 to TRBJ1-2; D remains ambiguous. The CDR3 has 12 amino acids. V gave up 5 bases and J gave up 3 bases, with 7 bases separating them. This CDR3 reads CASSGSDYGYTF. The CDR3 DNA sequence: TGTGCCAGCAGTGGCAGCGACTATGGCTACACCTTC.

CDR3 sequence: CASSDRRDRGTGYTF. DNA of the CDR3: TGTGCCAGCAGCGATCGCCGGGACAGGGGTACGGGCTACACCTTC. The chain combines TRBV7-8 with TRBJ1-2; 10 positions agree with TRBD1. Germline CDR1 reads SGHVS; CDR2 reads FQNEAQ. Trimming cost V 5 bases and J 8 bases; bases outside gene matches: 11. The CDR3 contains 15 residues.

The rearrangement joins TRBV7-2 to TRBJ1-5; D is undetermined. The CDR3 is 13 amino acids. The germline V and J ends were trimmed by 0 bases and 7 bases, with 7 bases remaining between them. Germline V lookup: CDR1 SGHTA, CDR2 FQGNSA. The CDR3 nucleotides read TGTGCCAGCAGCTTAGCGGCGGGCCAGCCCCAGCATTTT. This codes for CASSLAAGQPQHF.

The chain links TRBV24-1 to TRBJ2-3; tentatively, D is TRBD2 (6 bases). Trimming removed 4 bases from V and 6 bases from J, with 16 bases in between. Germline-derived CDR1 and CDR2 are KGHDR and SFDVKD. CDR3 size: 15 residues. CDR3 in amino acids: CATSDRVGTPDTQYF. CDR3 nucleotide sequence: TGTGCCACCAGTGACCGAGTGGGGACTCCGGATACGCAGTATTTT.

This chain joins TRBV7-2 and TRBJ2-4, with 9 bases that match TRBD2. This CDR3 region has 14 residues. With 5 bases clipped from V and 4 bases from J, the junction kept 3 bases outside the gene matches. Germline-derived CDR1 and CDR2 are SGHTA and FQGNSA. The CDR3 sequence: CASSQLAGKNIQYF. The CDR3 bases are TGTGCCAGCAGCCAACTAGCGGGTAAAAACATTCAGTACTTC.

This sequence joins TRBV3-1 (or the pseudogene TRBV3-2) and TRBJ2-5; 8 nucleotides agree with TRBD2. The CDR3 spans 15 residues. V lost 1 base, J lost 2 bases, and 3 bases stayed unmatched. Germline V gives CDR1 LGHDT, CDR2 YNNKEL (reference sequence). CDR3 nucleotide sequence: TGTGCCAGCAGCCAAGTCGGGACTAGGCAAGAGACCCAGTACTTC. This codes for CASSQVGTRQETQYF.

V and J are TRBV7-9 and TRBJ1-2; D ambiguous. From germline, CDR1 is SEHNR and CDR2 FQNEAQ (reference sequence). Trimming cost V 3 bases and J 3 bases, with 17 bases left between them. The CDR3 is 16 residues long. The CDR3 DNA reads TGTGCCAGCAGCTTTTGGGTTGCGGGAAGCGACTATGGCTACACCTTC. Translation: CASSFWVAGSDYGYTF.

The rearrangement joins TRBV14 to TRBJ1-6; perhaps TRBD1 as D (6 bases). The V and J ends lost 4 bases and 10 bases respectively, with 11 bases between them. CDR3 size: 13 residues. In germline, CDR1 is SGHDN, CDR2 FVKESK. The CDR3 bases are TGTGCCAGCAGCCCCCGGACAGACTCACCCCTCCACTTT. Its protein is CASSPRTDSPLHF. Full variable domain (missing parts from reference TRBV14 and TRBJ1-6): EAGVTQFPSHSVIEKGQTVTLRCDPISGHDNLYWYRRVMGKEIKFLLHFVKESKQDESGMPNNRFLAERTGGTYSTLKVQPAELEDSGVYFCASSPRTDSPLHFGNGTRLTVT.

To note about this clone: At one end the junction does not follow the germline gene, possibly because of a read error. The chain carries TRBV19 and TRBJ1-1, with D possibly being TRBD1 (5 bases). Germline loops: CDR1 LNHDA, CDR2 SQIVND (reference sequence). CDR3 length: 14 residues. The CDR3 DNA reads TGTGCCAGTATTATACCCTCGAGACAGAGTGAAGCTTTCTTT. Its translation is CASIIPSRQSEAFF.

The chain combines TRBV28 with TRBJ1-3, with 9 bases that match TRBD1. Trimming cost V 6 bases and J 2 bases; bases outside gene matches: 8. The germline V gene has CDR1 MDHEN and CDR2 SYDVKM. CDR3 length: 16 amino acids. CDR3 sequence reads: CASSLPHRGPGNTIYF. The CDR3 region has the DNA TGTGCCAGCAGCTTGCCGCACAGGGGGCCTGGAAACACCATATATTTT.

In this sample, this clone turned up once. The CDR3 sequence: CASSQLGQGRNRAEAFF. CDR3 DNA sequence: TGCGCCAGCAGCCAACTGGGGCAGGGTCGTAACCGGGCTGAAGCTTTCTTT. The J gene is TRBJ1-1, the V gene TRBV4-1, with D possibly being TRBD1 (5 bases). The germline V and J ends were trimmed by 2 bases and 6 bases, with 22 bases remaining between them. Looked up from germline, CDR1 is MGHRA and CDR2 is YSYEKL. The CDR3 has 17 amino acids.

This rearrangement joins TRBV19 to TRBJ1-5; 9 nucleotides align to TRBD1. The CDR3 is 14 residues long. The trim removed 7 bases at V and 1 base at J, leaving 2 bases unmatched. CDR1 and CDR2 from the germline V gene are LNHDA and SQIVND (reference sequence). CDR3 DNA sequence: TGTGCCAGTATTGACAGGGGGAGCAATCAGCCCCAGCATTTT. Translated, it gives CASIDRGSNQPQHF.

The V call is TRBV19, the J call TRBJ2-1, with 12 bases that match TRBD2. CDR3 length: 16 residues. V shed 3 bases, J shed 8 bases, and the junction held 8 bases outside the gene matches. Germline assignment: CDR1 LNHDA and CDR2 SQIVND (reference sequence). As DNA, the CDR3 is TGTGCCAGTAGTATCGGACGGACTAGCGGGGCCGATGAGCAGTTCTTC. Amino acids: CASSIGRTSGADEQFF.

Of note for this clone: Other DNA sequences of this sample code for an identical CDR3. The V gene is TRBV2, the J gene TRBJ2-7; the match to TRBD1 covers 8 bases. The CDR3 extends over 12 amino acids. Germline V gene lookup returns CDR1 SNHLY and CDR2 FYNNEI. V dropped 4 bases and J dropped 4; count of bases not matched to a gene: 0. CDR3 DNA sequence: TGTGCCAGCAGTGGACAGGGGTACGAGCAGTACTTC. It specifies CASSGQGYEQYF.

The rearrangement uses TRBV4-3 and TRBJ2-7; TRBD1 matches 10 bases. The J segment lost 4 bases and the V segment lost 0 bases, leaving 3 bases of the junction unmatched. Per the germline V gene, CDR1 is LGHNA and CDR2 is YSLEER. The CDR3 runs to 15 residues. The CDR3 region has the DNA TGCGCCAGCAGCCAAGATCCGGGACAGGGGTACGAGCAGTACTTC. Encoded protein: CASSQDPGQGYEQYF.

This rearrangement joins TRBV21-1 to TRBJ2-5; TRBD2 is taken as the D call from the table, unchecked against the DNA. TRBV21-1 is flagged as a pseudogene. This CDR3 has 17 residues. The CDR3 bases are TGTGCCAGCAGCCGTTGGGGGTGCGGGGGGCACCAAGAGACCCAGTACTTC. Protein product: CASSRWGCGGHQETQYF.

The DNA of the CDR3 is TGTGCCAGCAGCTTATCGACCAGGGGGAGTGGCTACACCTTC. As protein: CASSLSTRGSGYTF. The chain combines TRBV7-9 with TRBJ1-2; the match to TRBD1 covers 7 bases. CDR1 is SEHNR, CDR2 FQNEAQ, per germline (reference sequence). This CDR3 is 14 amino acids long. V lost 2 bases, J lost 7 bases, and 7 bases stayed unmatched.

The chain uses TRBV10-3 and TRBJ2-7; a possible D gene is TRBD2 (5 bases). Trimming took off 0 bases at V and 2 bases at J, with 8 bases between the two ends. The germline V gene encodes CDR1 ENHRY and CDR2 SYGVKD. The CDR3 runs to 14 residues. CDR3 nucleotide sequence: TGTGCCATCAGTGAGTCCCCCGGGACCTACGAGCAGTACTTC. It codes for CAISESPGTYEQYF.

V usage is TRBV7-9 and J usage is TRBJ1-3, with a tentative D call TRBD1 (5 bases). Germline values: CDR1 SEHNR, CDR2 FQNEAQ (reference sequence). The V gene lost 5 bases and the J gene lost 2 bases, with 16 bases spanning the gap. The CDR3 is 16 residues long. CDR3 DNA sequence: TGTGCCAGCAGCGGGGGACTCTTGACCACTGGAAACACCATATATTTT. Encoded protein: CASSGGLLTTGNTIYF.